These 15 T cell receptor beta chains originate from one sample sequenced in a study of blood T cell repertoires in COVID-19. The protocol was immunoSEQ multiplex PCR, while the TCRdb copy is restricted to in-frame clones and leaves out a portion. This table holds 150,000 to 200,000 clones, over 75% found once. The sequenced sample was PBMCs or T cells enriched from blood (not recorded which). The receptors were gathered from a man in his fifties or sixties who had recovered from COVID-19.

This chain uses TRBV6-6 with TRBJ2-7, with TRBD1 matching 8 bases. The CDR3 sequence is 12 residues long. The V segment lost 4 bases and the J segment 5 bases; nucleotides outside the gene matches: 1. Germline assignment: CDR1 MNHNY and CDR2 SVGAGI (reference sequence). CDR3 sequence: CASSWTGHEQYF. The DNA of the CDR3 is TGTGCCAGCAGTTGGACAGGGCACGAGCAGTACTTC.

The CDR3 protein is CASSKGPEAFF. DNA of the CDR3: TGTGCCAGCAGCAAGGGGCCTGAAGCTTTCTTT. V and J are TRBV21-1 and TRBJ1-1; the table calls TRBD1, which could not be checked here. TRBV21-1 is designated a pseudogene. The CDR3 totals 11 residues.

The V and J genes are TRBV6-5 and TRBJ2-7; TRBD1 matches at 7 bases. With V trimmed by 6 bases and J by 2 bases, 10 bases remained unmatched. CDR1 is MNHEY and CDR2 is SVGAGI in the germline V gene. The length of the CDR3 is 15 residues. CDR3 region: CASRRAGTAAYEQYF. The CDR3 DNA reads TGTGCCAGCAGACGCGCCGGGACAGCAGCCTACGAGCAGTACTTC.

This chain joins TRBV5-6 and TRBJ1-4; 7 nucleotides match TRBD1. V lost 3 bases and J lost 0; bases outside the gene matches: 14. Per the germline V gene, CDR1 is SGHDT and CDR2 is YYEEEE. The CDR3 is made up of 19 amino acids. CDR3: CASSSQRRGQIATNEKLFF. DNA for the CDR3: TGTGCCAGCAGCTCCCAGAGGAGGGGACAGATTGCAACTAATGAAAAACTGTTTTTT.

This rearrangement joins TRBV6-5 to TRBJ1-3, with 7 positions matching TRBD1. The trim removed 6 bases at V and 4 bases at J, leaving 3 bases unmatched. The CDR3 loop spans 13 amino acids. Germline CDR1 and CDR2: MNHEY and SVGAGI. CDR3 region: CASRGTAGNTIYF. DNA for the CDR3: TGTGCCAGCAGAGGGACAGCGGGAAACACCATATATTTT.

The chain combines TRBV20-1 with TRBJ2-7; 7 bases are shared with TRBD2. With 3 bases clipped from V and 0 bases from J, the junction kept 5 bases outside the gene matches. The length of the CDR3 is 14 residues. Germline CDR1 and CDR2: DFQATT and SNEGSKA (reference sequence). The CDR3 DNA sequence: TGCAGTGCTAGTACCCGGGAGGACTCCTACGAGCAGTACTTC. Its protein product is CSASTREDSYEQYF.

This rearrangement joins TRBV4-1 to TRBJ1-2; TRBD1 might be the D (5 bases). Germline assignment: CDR1 MGHRA and CDR2 YSYEKL. Trimming removed 6 bases at V and 8 bases at J, with 25 bases between. This CDR3 comprises 16 residues. The CDR3 sequence is CASRPEAGPTSLGYTF. CDR3 in DNA: TGCGCCAGCAGGCCCGAGGCAGGGCCGACAAGTTTGGGCTACACCTTC.

This CDR3 reads CASSVQVLGPYEQYF. For the CDR3, the DNA is TGTGCCAGTAGTGTCCAGGTATTGGGGCCTTACGAGCAGTACTTC. The chain recombines TRBV19 with TRBJ2-7, with D tentatively TRBD1 (5 bases). V was trimmed by 5 bases and J by 4 bases, leaving 18 bases between them. Germline CDR1 and CDR2: LNHDA and SQIVND (reference sequence). The CDR3 totals 15 residues.

This chain joins TRBV28 and TRBJ2-2; D is unresolved. CDR3 length equals 13 residues. V dropped 4 bases and J dropped 6 bases, with 9 bases sitting between them. Germline V gene lookup returns CDR1 MDHEN and CDR2 SYDVKM. CDR3 DNA: TGTGCCAGCAGTTCTACCTACCCCGGGGAGCTGTTTTTT. This encodes CASSSTYPGELFF.

The chain has TRBV5-1 and TRBJ2-7; maybe TRBD1 (7 bases). CDR1 and CDR2 from the germline V gene are SGHRS and YFSETQ. There are 17 residues in the CDR3. V gave up 0 bases and J gave up 2 bases, with 18 bases separating them. The CDR3 coding sequence is TGCGCCAGCAGCTTGGGGGCTGGCAGGGGGGCTGCCTACGAGCAGTACTTC. Its translation is CASSLGAGRGAAYEQYF. Supplemented by reference TRBV5-1 and TRBJ2-7, the full variable domain reads KAGVTQTPRYLIKTRGQQVTLSCSPISGHRSVSWYQQTPGQGLQFLFEYFSETQRNKGNFPGRFSGRQFSNSRSEMNVSTLELGDSALYLCASSLGAGRGAAYEQYFGPGTRLTVT.

The chain uses TRBV7-9 and TRBJ1-3, with D possibly matching TRBD1 (5 bases). The CDR3 loop spans 15 amino acids. Trimming cost V 1 base and J 1 base, with 8 bases left between them. Germline CDR1 is SEHNR and CDR2 is FQNEAQ (reference sequence). CDR3 in amino acids: CASSLDPGSGNTIYF. The CDR3 DNA reads as TGTGCCAGCAGCTTAGATCCAGGGTCTGGAAACACCATATATTTT.

The chain joins TRBV12-5 to TRBJ1-1, with TRBD1 identical over 11 bases. The CDR3 covers 17 residues. J was trimmed by 0 bases and V by 5 bases; bases with no gene match: 8. Germline loops: CDR1 LGHNT, CDR2 FRNRAP. CDR3 sequence (DNA): TGTGCTAGTGGTCGTGGGACAGGGGGTATTATGAACACTGAAGCTTTCTTT. This sequence encodes CASGRGTGGIMNTEAFF.

The chain is built from TRBV5-1 and TRBJ2-1, with TRBD2 matching over 8 bases. Germline V gives CDR1 SGHRS, CDR2 YFSETQ. The ends lost 4 bases at V and 2 bases at J; junction bases unmatched: 8. CDR3 length equals 16 residues. CDR3 DNA: TGCGCCAGCAGCCCAGCAACTAGCGGACCCTACAATGAGCAGTTCTTC. Protein product: CASSPATSGPYNEQFF.

V usage is TRBV7-2 and J usage is TRBJ2-1, with 12 positions matching TRBD2. CDR1 and CDR2 from the germline V gene are SGHTA and FQGNSA. With V trimmed by 5 bases and J by 2 bases, 4 bases remained unmatched. The CDR3 covers 16 residues. The CDR3 nucleotides are TGTGCCAGCAGCCACAGACTAGCGGGAGCCTACAATGAGCAGTTCTTC. It is translated as CASSHRLAGAYNEQFF. Combining the CDR3 with reference TRBV7-2 and TRBJ2-1 gives the whole variable domain GAGVSQSPSNKVTEKGKDVELRCDPISGHTALYWYRQSLGQGLEFLIYFQGNSAPDKSGLPSDRFSAERTGGSVSTLTIQRTQQEDSAVYLCASSHRLAGAYNEQFFGPGTRLTVL.

The chain is built from TRBV5-1 and TRBJ2-7; 7 nucleotides agree with TRBD2. V shed 0 bases and J 5 bases; nucleotides not matched to a gene: 8. The CDR3 spans 15 residues. Germline CDR1 SGHRS, CDR2 YFSETQ. The CDR3 DNA sequence: TGCGCCAGCAGCTTGGAGCTAGCGGATAAGGACGAGCAGTACTTC. Its translation is CASSLELADKDEQYF. The entire variable domain, with the rest obtained from reference TRBV5-1 and TRBJ2-7, is as follows: KAGVTQTPRYLIKTRGQQVTLSCSPISGHRSVSWYQQTPGQGLQFLFEYFSETQRNKGNFPGRFSGRQFSNSRSEMNVSTLELGDSALYLCASSLELADKDEQYFGPGTRLTVT.